This TCR beta chain was recovered during a study of blood T cell repertoires in COVID-19. On the study more broadly: In each case, the material was cDNA or gDNA derived from T cells, B-cell-depleted T cells, or PBMCs.

TCRdb keeps only in-frame clones here, not all; method: immunoSEQ multiplex PCR. The sample lists roughly 260,000 clones, around 87% occurring once. The germline V gene has CDR1 SGHTA and CDR2 FQGTGA. The CDR3 is made up of 16 amino acids. V gave up 3 bases and J gave up 2 bases; unmatched junction bases: 3. The chain couples TRBV7-3 to TRBJ2-3, with 12 bases identical to TRBD2. The clonotype originates from a woman between 45 and 65 years old with acute or convalescent COVID-19. Sample: peripheral blood. CDR3 region: CASSFWTSGTTDTQYF. The CDR3 coding sequence is TGTGCCAGCAGCTTCTGGACTAGCGGGACCACAGATACGCAGTATTTT.